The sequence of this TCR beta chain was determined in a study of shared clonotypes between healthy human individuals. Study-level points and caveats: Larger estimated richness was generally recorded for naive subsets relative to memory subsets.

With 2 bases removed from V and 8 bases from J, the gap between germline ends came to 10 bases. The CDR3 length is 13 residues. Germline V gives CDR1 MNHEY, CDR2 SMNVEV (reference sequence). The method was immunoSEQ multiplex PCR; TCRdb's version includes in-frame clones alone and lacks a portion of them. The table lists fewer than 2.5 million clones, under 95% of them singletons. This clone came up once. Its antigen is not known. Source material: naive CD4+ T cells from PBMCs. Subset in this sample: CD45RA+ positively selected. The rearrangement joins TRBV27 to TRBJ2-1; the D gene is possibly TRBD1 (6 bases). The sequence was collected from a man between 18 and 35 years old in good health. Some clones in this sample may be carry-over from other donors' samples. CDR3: CASSLRGKDEQFF. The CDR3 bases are TGTGCCAGCAGTTTAAGGGGGAAGGATGAGCAGTTCTTC.